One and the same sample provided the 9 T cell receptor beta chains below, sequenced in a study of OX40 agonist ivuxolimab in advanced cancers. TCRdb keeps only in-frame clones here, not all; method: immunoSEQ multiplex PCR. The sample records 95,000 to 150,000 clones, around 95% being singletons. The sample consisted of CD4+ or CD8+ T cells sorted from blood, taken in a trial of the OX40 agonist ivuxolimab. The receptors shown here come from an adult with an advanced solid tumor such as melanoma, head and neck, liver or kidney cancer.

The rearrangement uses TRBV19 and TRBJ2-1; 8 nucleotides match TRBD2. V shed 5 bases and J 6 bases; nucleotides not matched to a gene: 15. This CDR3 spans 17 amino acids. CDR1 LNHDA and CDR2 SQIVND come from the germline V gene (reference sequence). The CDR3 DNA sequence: TGTGCCAGTAGTTCGGATAGCGGGATTACTAGATCCAATGAGCAGTTCTTC. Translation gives CASSSDSGITRSNEQFF.

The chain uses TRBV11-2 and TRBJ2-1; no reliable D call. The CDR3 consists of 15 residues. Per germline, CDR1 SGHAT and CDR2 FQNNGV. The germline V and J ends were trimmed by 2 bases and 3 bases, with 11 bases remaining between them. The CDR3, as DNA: TGTGCCAGCAGCTTAAGTGGTGGAATCTACAATGAGCAGTTCTTC. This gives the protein CASSLSGGIYNEQFF.

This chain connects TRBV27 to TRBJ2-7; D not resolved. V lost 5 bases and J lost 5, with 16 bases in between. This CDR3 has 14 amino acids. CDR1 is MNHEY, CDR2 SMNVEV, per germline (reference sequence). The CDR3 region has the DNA TGTGCCAGCAGTCAACCTCCTAGTAGCAACGAGCAGTACTTC. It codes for CASSQPPSSNEQYF.

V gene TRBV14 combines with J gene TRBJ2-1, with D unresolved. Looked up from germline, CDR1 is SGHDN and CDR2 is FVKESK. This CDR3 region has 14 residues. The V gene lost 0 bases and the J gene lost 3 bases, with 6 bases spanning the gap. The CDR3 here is CASSQELGYNEQFF. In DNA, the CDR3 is TGTGCCAGCAGCCAAGAACTGGGCTACAATGAGCAGTTCTTC.

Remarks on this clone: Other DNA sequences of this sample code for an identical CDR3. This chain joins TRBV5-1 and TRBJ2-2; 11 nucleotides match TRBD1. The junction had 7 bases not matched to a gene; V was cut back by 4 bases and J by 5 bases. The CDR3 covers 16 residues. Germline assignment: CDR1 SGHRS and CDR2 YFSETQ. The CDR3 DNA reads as TGCGCCAGCAGCCCCCGGGACAGGGGGATAACCGGGGAGCTGTTTTTT. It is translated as CASSPRDRGITGELFF.

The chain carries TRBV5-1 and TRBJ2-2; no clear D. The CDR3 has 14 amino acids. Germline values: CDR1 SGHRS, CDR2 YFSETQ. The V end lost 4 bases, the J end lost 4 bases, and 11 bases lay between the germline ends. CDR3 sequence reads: CASSPGPLTGELFF. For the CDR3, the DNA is TGCGCCAGCAGCCCTGGACCCCTCACCGGGGAGCTGTTTTTT.

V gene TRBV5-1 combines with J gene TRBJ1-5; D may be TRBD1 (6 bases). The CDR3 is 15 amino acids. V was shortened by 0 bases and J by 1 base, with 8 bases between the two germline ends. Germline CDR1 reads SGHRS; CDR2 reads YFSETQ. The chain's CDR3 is CASSLDGGSNQPQHF. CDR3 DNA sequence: TGCGCCAGCAGCTTGGACGGGGGCAGCAATCAGCCCCAGCATTTT.

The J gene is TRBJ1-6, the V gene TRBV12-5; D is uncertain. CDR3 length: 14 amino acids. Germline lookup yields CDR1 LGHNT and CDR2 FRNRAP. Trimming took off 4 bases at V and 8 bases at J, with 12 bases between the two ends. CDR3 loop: CASGSFGPDSPLHF. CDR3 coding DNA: TGTGCTAGTGGTTCCTTCGGGCCTGATTCACCCCTCCACTTT.

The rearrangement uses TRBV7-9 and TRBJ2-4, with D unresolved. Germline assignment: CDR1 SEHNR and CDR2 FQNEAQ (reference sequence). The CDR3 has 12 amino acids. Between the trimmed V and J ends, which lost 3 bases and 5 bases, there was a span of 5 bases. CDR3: CASSFDENIQYF. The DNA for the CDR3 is TGTGCCAGCAGCTTCGATGAAAACATTCAGTACTTC.